One and the same sample provided the 26 T cell receptor beta chains below, sequenced in a study of blood T cell repertoires in COVID-19. This table comes from immunoSEQ multiplex PCR, and its TCRdb copy is limited to in-frame clones, with some not included. The sample holds roughly 97,000 clones, roughly 80% seen once. Sample: peripheral blood. The receptors derive from a man aged 55 to 70 with acute or convalescent COVID-19.

V usage is TRBV30 and J usage is TRBJ1-5; TRBD1 is a possible D gene (6 bases). The germline V gene has CDR1 GTSNPN and CDR2 SVGIG (reference sequence). The CDR3 is 13 residues long. The germline V and J ends were trimmed by 0 bases and 7 bases, with 10 bases remaining between them. The CDR3 reads CAWSVRGAQPQHF. As DNA, the CDR3 is TGTGCCTGGAGTGTACGGGGGGCGCAGCCCCAGCATTTT.

The chain joins TRBV19 to TRBJ2-7; 7 nucleotides line up with TRBD1. The V segment lost 6 bases and the J segment 1 base; nucleotides outside the gene matches: 9. CDR3 length: 15 residues. CDR1 is LNHDA and CDR2 is SQIVND in the germline V gene (reference sequence). This chain's CDR3 is CASRDFRDRSYEQYF. The CDR3 coding sequence is TGTGCCAGTAGGGATTTCCGGGACAGATCCTACGAGCAGTACTTC.

This CDR3 reads CASSLGGQNEKLFF. CDR3 nucleotide sequence: TGTGCCAGCAGCTTAGGTGGGCAGAATGAAAAACTGTTTTTT. The gene calls are TRBV7-9 and TRBJ1-4, with D unclear. Germline V CDR1 and CDR2: SEHNR, FQNEAQ (reference sequence). Deletions cut 1 base from V and 5 bases from J, with 8 bases between. The CDR3 extends over 14 amino acids.

This chain joins TRBV7-3 and TRBJ2-3; D is possibly TRBD1 (5 bases). V was trimmed by 1 base and J by 4 bases, leaving 12 bases between them. This CDR3 contains 15 residues. The germline gives CDR1 SGHTA, CDR2 FQGTGA. CDR3 residues: CASSLMAGMPDTQYF. The CDR3 nucleotides read TGTGCCAGCAGCTTAATGGCAGGGATGCCAGATACGCAGTATTTT. Full variable domain (outside the CDR3, taken from reference TRBV7-3 and TRBJ2-3): GAGVSQTPSNKVTEKGKYVELRCDPISGHTALYWYRQSLGQGPEFLIYFQGTGAADDSGLPNDRFFAVRPEGSVSTLKIQRTERGDSAVYLCASSLMAGMPDTQYFGPGTRLTVL.

In DNA form, the CDR3 reads TGTGCCAGCAGCTTAAACAGGGAAGGGACTGAAGCTTTCTTT. Protein sequence: CASSLNREGTEAFF. V and J are TRBV7-3 and TRBJ1-1, with a tentative D call TRBD1 (6 bases). The CDR3 length is 14 residues. V lost 1 base and J 5 bases, leaving 11 bases between the germline ends. CDR1 is SGHTA, CDR2 FQGTGA, per germline.

J is TRBJ2-7 and V is TRBV5-6; 9 nucleotides align to TRBD1. From germline, CDR1 is SGHDT and CDR2 YYEEEE. Germline trimming cut 6 bases from V and 4 bases from J; bases unmatched to any gene: 14. The CDR3 runs to 16 residues. The CDR3 region is CASNPTTGTGNYEQYF. CDR3 in DNA: TGTGCCAGCAACCCAACGACCGGGACAGGGAATTACGAGCAGTACTTC. Filled out from reference TRBV5-6 and TRBJ2-7, the complete variable domain reads DAGVTQSPTHLIKTRGQQVTLRCSPKSGHDTVSWYQQALGQGPQFIFQYYEEEERQRGNFPDRFSGHQFPNYSSELNVNALLLGDSALYLCASNPTTGTGNYEQYFGPGTRLTVT.

This clone was recorded only once. This chain uses TRBV7-2 with TRBJ2-3; no firm D call. This CDR3 region has 14 residues. CDR1 and CDR2 from the germline V gene are SGHTA and FQGNSA. Trimming took 1 base from V and 3 from J, leaving 8 bases between them. The CDR3 protein is CASSLVLDTDTQYF. The DNA for the CDR3 is TGTGCCAGCAGCTTAGTCCTAGATACAGATACGCAGTATTTT.

Many counts were recorded for this clone. J is TRBJ2-2 and V is TRBV7-3; no clear D. The CDR3 has 14 residues. Germline CDR1 reads SGHTA; CDR2 reads FQGTGA. V lost 5 bases, J lost 5 bases, and 12 bases lay in between. The CDR3 is CASSAQRVTGELFF. Written as DNA, the CDR3 is TGTGCCAGCAGCGCCCAGCGCGTTACCGGGGAGCTGTTTTTT.

The rearrangement joins TRBV5-1 to TRBJ1-2; perhaps TRBD1 as D (6 bases). Germline V gives CDR1 SGHRS, CDR2 YFSETQ. There are 12 residues in the CDR3. V dropped 7 bases and J dropped 5 bases, with 12 bases sitting between them. Here the CDR3 reads CASAGTSYGYTF. In DNA, the CDR3 is TGCGCCAGCGCCGGGACATCTTATGGCTACACCTTC.

This clone appeared a few times. This chain joins TRBV24-1 and TRBJ2-3; D is undetermined. CDR1 is KGHDR, CDR2 SFDVKD, per germline. This CDR3 is built from 15 residues. V was shortened by 0 bases and J by 0 bases, with 6 bases between the two germline ends. The CDR3 bases are TGTGCCACCAGTGATTTGGGTCAGAGCACAGATACGCAGTATTTT. Translating it yields CATSDLGQSTDTQYF.

A few counts support this clone. The chain recombines TRBV5-4 with TRBJ2-1; tentatively, D is TRBD1 or TRBD2 (7 bases each). Trimming shortened V by 4 bases and J by 5 bases, and 25 bases separated the two germline ends. CDR1 and CDR2 from the germline V gene are SGHNT and YYREEE (reference sequence). The CDR3 contains 18 residues. CDR3 region: CASSMGGRTGRPNNEQFF. The CDR3 DNA follows: TGTGCCAGCAGCATGGGGGGGAGGACAGGACGCCCCAACAATGAGCAGTTCTTC. Supplemented by reference TRBV5-4 and TRBJ2-1, the full variable domain reads ETGVTQSPTHLIKTRGQQVTLRCSSQSGHNTVSWYQQALGQGPQFIFQYYREEENGRGNFPPRFSGLQFPNYSSELNVNALELDDSALYLCASSMGGRTGRPNNEQFFGPGTRLTVL.

This chain links TRBV5-1 with TRBJ1-2; D unresolved. Looked up from germline, CDR1 is SGHRS and CDR2 is YFSETQ. This CDR3 comprises 12 residues. V gave up 2 bases and J gave up 8 bases, with 10 bases separating them. For the CDR3, the DNA is TGCGCCAGCAGCTTTCAGGAAGGAGGCTACACCTTC. Amino acid sequence: CASSFQEGGYTF. The full variable domain, its missing parts supplied by reference TRBV5-1 and TRBJ1-2, is KAGVTQTPRYLIKTRGQQVTLSCSPISGHRSVSWYQQTPGQGLQFLFEYFSETQRNKGNFPGRFSGRQFSNSRSEMNVSTLELGDSALYLCASSFQEGGYTFGSGTRLTVV.

The rearrangement links TRBV29-1 to TRBJ1-1; D unresolved. V was trimmed by 7 bases and J by 0 bases, leaving 12 bases between them. The germline V gene has CDR1 SQVTM and CDR2 ANQGSEA. This CDR3 is 13 amino acids long. The CDR3 nucleotides are TGCAGCGCCCAGGCAGTGATGAACACTGAAGCTTTCTTT. It codes for CSAQAVMNTEAFF.

The CDR3 nucleotides are TGTGCCAGCAGCTCAGAGACTCGTCCCACAGATACGCAGTATTTT. Amino acids: CASSSETRPTDTQYF. The chain couples TRBV7-8 to TRBJ2-3, with no clear D. V shed 4 bases and J shed 2 bases, with 13 bases lying between them. Germline V lookup: CDR1 SGHVS, CDR2 FQNEAQ. The length of the CDR3 is 15 residues.

This sequence joins TRBV7-2 and TRBJ1-5; 7 bases line up with TRBD1. V lost 5 bases, J lost 5 bases, and 3 bases stayed unmatched. This CDR3 has 13 residues. Per germline, CDR1 SGHTA and CDR2 FQGNSA. The CDR3 loop is CASSQRGHQPQHF. CDR3 coding DNA: TGTGCCAGCAGCCAGAGGGGGCATCAGCCCCAGCATTTT.

The chain is built from TRBV6-1 and TRBJ1-5; possibly TRBD1 for D (6 bases). The CDR3 runs to 15 residues. The V gene's germline CDR1 is MNHNS and CDR2 SASEGT. V was trimmed by 2 bases and J by 6 bases, leaving 14 bases between them. CDR3 residues: CASSEQAQGSQPQHF. CDR3 DNA sequence: TGTGCCAGCAGTGAACAAGCCCAGGGGAGTCAGCCCCAGCATTTT.

This chain uses TRBV5-4 with TRBJ2-1; TRBD2 might be the D (7 bases). V gave up 6 bases and J gave up 6 bases, with 28 bases separating them. CDR3 size: 18 residues. Germline V lookup: CDR1 SGHNT, CDR2 YYREEE (reference sequence). CDR3 amino acids: CASTLGRGGRGHGNEQFF. As DNA, the CDR3 is TGTGCCAGCACCCTAGGGCGCGGTGGGAGGGGACACGGCAATGAGCAGTTCTTC.

The J gene is TRBJ1-1, the V gene TRBV2; the D is unclear. The CDR3 spans 12 residues. V lost 7 bases and J 1 base, leaving 7 bases between the germline ends. CDR1 and CDR2 (germline): SNHLY, FYNNEI. The CDR3 reads CASTEWNTEAFF. Written as DNA, the CDR3 is TGTGCCAGCACGGAGTGGAACACTGAAGCTTTCTTT. The entire variable domain, with the rest obtained from reference TRBV2 and TRBJ1-1, is as follows: EPEVTQTPSHQVTQMGQEVILRCVPISNHLYFYWYRQILGQKVEFLVSFYNNEISEKSEIFDDQFSVERPDGSNFTLKIRSTKLEDSAMYFCASTEWNTEAFFGQGTRLTVV.

The chain has TRBV7-9 and TRBJ2-1; perhaps TRBD2 as D (6 bases). CDR3 size: 14 residues. V lost 5 bases, J lost 0 bases, and 8 bases lay in between. The germline V gene encodes CDR1 SEHNR and CDR2 FQNEAQ (reference sequence). CDR3 amino acids: CASSVGGSYNEQFF. As DNA, the CDR3 is TGTGCCAGCAGCGTGGGAGGCTCCTACAATGAGCAGTTCTTC.

The CDR3 nucleotides read TGTGCCAGCAGCCAAGAAAGGGAGGGCCGAGAGACCCAGTACTTC. Protein sequence: CASSQEREGRETQYF. The chain links TRBV4-2 to TRBJ2-5; 7 bases agree with TRBD2. Per the germline V gene, CDR1 is LGHNA and CDR2 is YNFKEQ. The CDR3 contains 15 residues. Unmatched junction bases numbered 5, after V lost 0 bases and J lost 4 bases.

The J gene is TRBJ2-1, the V gene TRBV6-4, with no clear D. The CDR3 length is 13 residues. The germline CDR1 and CDR2 sequences are MRHNA and SNTAGT. V was pared by 0 bases and J by 3 bases, with 3 bases between. The CDR3 loop is CASSDSSYNEQFF. The CDR3 DNA is TGTGCCAGCAGTGACTCTAGCTACAATGAGCAGTTCTTC.

This CDR3 reads CASSQGSNQPQHF. CDR3 coding DNA: TGTGCCAGCTCGCAGGGGTCCAATCAGCCCCAGCATTTT. The chain carries TRBV18 and TRBJ1-5; D perhaps matches TRBD1 (6 bases). V dropped 6 bases and J dropped 3 bases, with 9 bases sitting between them. CDR3 length: 13 residues. CDR1 is KGHSH, CDR2 LQKENI, per germline.

V usage is TRBV11-3 and J usage is TRBJ1-1; D might be TRBD1 (5 bases). The CDR3 consists of 14 residues. V was pared by 4 bases and J by 2 bases, with 11 bases between. Per the germline V gene, CDR1 is SGHNT and CDR2 is YENEEA. In nucleotides, the CDR3 is TGTGCCAGCAGCTCTACAGGATACAACACTGAAGCTTTCTTT. Protein product: CASSSTGYNTEAFF.

V usage is TRBV7-9 and J usage is TRBJ1-1; maybe TRBD1 (5 bases). The V end lost 1 base, the J end lost 2 bases, and 11 bases lay between the germline ends. Germline V CDR1 and CDR2: SEHNR, FQNEAQ (reference sequence). The CDR3 runs 15 residues. CDR3 loop: CASSLGGTSNTEAFF. The CDR3 DNA is TGTGCCAGCAGCTTAGGCGGGACCTCAAACACTGAAGCTTTCTTT.

The chain combines TRBV7-2 with TRBJ2-2; a possible D gene is TRBD2 (5 bases). The germline gives CDR1 SGHTA, CDR2 FQGNSA. V was shortened by 1 base and J by 0 bases, with 6 bases between the two germline ends. This CDR3 spans 15 amino acids. CDR3 sequence reads: CASSLDSANTGELFF. The CDR3 bases are TGTGCCAGCAGCTTAGATAGCGCGAACACCGGGGAGCTGTTTTTT.

This clone has only one observation. The J gene is TRBJ2-3, the V gene TRBV5-8, with TRBD2 identical over 9 bases. Germline V gives CDR1 SGHTS, CDR2 YDEGEE. The CDR3 runs 15 residues. Losses at the gene ends were 3 bases for V and 4 bases for J; bases not matched to a gene: 6. The chain's CDR3 is CASSSLAGGPDTQYF. In nucleotides, the CDR3 is TGTGCCAGCAGCTCTCTGGCGGGGGGGCCAGATACGCAGTATTTT.